A selection of T cell receptor beta chains follows, all from one sample in a study of blood T cell repertoires in COVID-19. Clones were sequenced by immunoSEQ multiplex PCR, and TCRdb holds only the in-frame ones, with some missing. The table lists 200,000 or so clones, roughly 80% of them singletons. The sample comprised PBMCs or T cells enriched from blood (not recorded which). The source is a middle-aged man who had recovered from COVID-19. The CDR3 runs from the conserved cysteine through the conserved F or W. The order of the fields is CDR3 protein, V gene.

cdr3_aa: CASSLRQGRNYGYTF
v_call: TRBV7-9

cdr3_aa: CASSLLSRGAGELFF
v_call: TRBV27

cdr3_aa: CASSTIQVSGNTIYF
v_call: TRBV18

cdr3_aa: CASSRGQGYTDTQYF
v_call: TRBV5-1

cdr3_aa: CASAPGVTDTQYF
v_call: TRBV12-5

cdr3_aa: CASSQVNRGFGAGNTIYF
v_call: TRBV3-1/TRBV3-2

cdr3_aa: CASSADTDTQYF
v_call: TRBV7-2

cdr3_aa: CASSLKDRANYGYTF
v_call: TRBV6-5

cdr3_aa: CAWTKGANDNSPLHF
v_call: TRBV30

cdr3_aa: CASSSSTDTQYF
v_call: TRBV6-2/TRBV6-3

cdr3_aa: CASSLAGAGANTEAFF
v_call: TRBV5-4

cdr3_aa: CASSQDRTGGRSEQYF
v_call: TRBV4-3

cdr3_aa: CASSPSGLSGYTF
v_call: TRBV7-9

cdr3_aa: CASSSRKGRDRPYGYTF
v_call: TRBV9

cdr3_aa: CATSEVSGTDTQYF
v_call: TRBV24-1

cdr3_aa: CASSSYIQGGEQYF
v_call: TRBV7-2

cdr3_aa: CASSLARAGYGYTF
v_call: TRBV5-4

cdr3_aa: CASSLEQGNEQYF
v_call: TRBV5-1

cdr3_aa: CASSSRSPGLAETQYF
v_call: TRBV11-3

cdr3_aa: CATDRGNEQFF
v_call: TRBV10-3

cdr3_aa: CASSVAQGAGYTF
v_call: TRBV9

cdr3_aa: CASSLRVDTGELFF
v_call: TRBV6-2/TRBV6-3

cdr3_aa: CASSSQGEGGSPLHF
v_call: TRBV6-5

cdr3_aa: CASSLGRGPQHF
v_call: TRBV5-1

cdr3_aa: CAITGDGNTIYF
v_call: TRBV28

cdr3_aa: CASSLGDRASLANYGYTF
v_call: TRBV5-1

cdr3_aa: CASSLERAEAFF
v_call: TRBV11-2

cdr3_aa: CASSPGRGDTQYF
v_call: TRBV11-3

cdr3_aa: CASSLGQGAHQPQHF
v_call: TRBV28

cdr3_aa: CASSQQQGIGTDTQYF
v_call: TRBV7-3

cdr3_aa: CASSQDGAGERLTQHF
v_call: TRBV3-1/TRBV3-2

cdr3_aa: CASNRLGANEKLFF
v_call: TRBV2

cdr3_aa: CASSYRGQSNQPQHF
v_call: TRBV7-2

cdr3_aa: CASSTTLLGRNTDTQYF
v_call: TRBV5-4

cdr3_aa: CASSLRQGMRNTIYF
v_call: TRBV5-1

cdr3_aa: CASSLLAGTNTGELFF
v_call: TRBV7-8

cdr3_aa: CASSLGPGLRAENTEAFF
v_call: TRBV5-1

cdr3_aa: CASSIRGTVSQETQYF
v_call: TRBV19

cdr3_aa: CASSLHDTEAFF
v_call: TRBV3-1/TRBV3-2

cdr3_aa: CASSDASHYGYTF
v_call: TRBV10-1

cdr3_aa: CASSRPGQGHGYTF
v_call: TRBV6-2/TRBV6-3

cdr3_aa: CATSRDQDRAFF
v_call: TRBV15

cdr3_aa: CASSLAGTNTEAFF
v_call: TRBV5-4

cdr3_aa: CASSPWTGEDYGYTF
v_call: TRBV7-9

cdr3_aa: CASSLGQSNGYTF
v_call: TRBV5-6

cdr3_aa: CASSPPLAGGRMTDTQYF
v_call: TRBV7-2

cdr3_aa: CASSPAPLTGKRYGYTF
v_call: TRBV3-1/TRBV3-2